What follows is one TCR beta chain and its context. Its antigen is not identified. These data originate in a study of T-cell memory formation after mild COVID-19. Overall study context: Largely donor-specific sequence clusters came from a couple of donors.

Points from the study as a whole: The appearance of some responding clones in pre-infection memory suggested that cross-reactive memory joined. Second-wave clones that peaked on day 37 lacked confirmed SARS-CoV-2 specificity.

TCRdb processed the 5' RACE reads anew with MiXCR; each CDR3 protein has one entry. Here the sample spans some 190,000 distinct CDR3 sequences, around 16% being singletons. The CDR3 covers 18 residues. Germline V gene data show CDR1 as SGDLS and CDR2 as YYNGEE. V was pared by 2 bases and J by 7 bases, with 17 bases of the junction left unmatched. The chain joins TRBV9 to TRBJ2-1; 8 bases line up with TRBD1. This TCR came from an adult woman who had mild COVID-19 (a few samples of this study predate the infection). Cell type and time point are not known. The sample consisted of PBMCs or a T cell subset sorted from them (not recorded which). The CDR3 DNA follows: TGTGCCAGCAGCGTCACCCTCGAGACTCGGACAGGGATGAATGAGCAGTTCTTC. This gives the protein CASSVTLETRTGMNEQFF.